These 8 T cell receptor beta chains were sequenced from one sample in a study of breast tumors, draining lymph nodes, adjacent tissues. TCRdb ran MiXCR on the multiplex PCR reads and lists one entry per CDR3 protein. The table records about 200,000 distinct CDR3 sequences, around a third of them present only once. Samples came from axillary lymph nodes draining the breast cancer. The sequencing input was axillary lymph node tissue. These receptors came from a female donor with breast cancer. Some clones in this sample may be carry-over from other donors' samples.

This clonotype was observed at least ten times. The chain couples TRBV7-9 to TRBJ2-3; 8 bases agree with TRBD1. This CDR3 comprises 15 residues. Germline V gene sequence: CDR1 SEHNR, CDR2 FQNEAQ (reference sequence). V gave up 7 bases and J gave up 0 bases; unmatched junction bases: 6. The CDR3 bases are TGTGCCAGCACATCCAGGGGGCCTAGCACAGATACGCAGTATTTT. Protein sequence: CASTSRGPSTDTQYF.

This chain's CDR3 is CASSQDSGRGGYTF. The CDR3, as DNA: TGTGCCAGCAGCCAGGACTCGGGGCGTGGAGGCTACACCTTC. The genes are TRBV11-3 and TRBJ1-2, with D perhaps matching TRBD1 (5 bases). From germline, CDR1 is SGHNT and CDR2 YENEEA. The V end was cut by 5 bases, the J end by 8 bases, with 18 bases between. The CDR3 runs to 14 residues.

Details on this clonotype: A read error may be the cause here, since a much bigger clone is one base away. The rearrangement joins TRBV20-1 to TRBJ1-2; TRBD1 might be the D (6 bases). The V end lost 6 bases, the J end lost 4 bases, and 21 bases lay between the germline ends. Germline CDR1 DFQATT, CDR2 SNEGSKA (reference sequence). CDR3 length equals 15 residues. The CDR3 here is CSAKGQQNGPYGYTF. CDR3 bases: TGCAGTGCCAAAGGACAGCAAAATGGTCCCTATGGCTACACCTTC.

In regard to this clonotype: With a much larger clone just one base away, this may be a read error. V is TRBV4-3 and J is TRBJ2-4; D is perhaps TRBD1 or TRBD2 (5 bases each). This CDR3 has 15 amino acids. CDR1 LGHNA and CDR2 YSLEER come from the germline V gene. V was cut by 0 bases and J by 12 bases, with 18 bases left in between. CDR3 DNA sequence: TGCGCCAGCAGCCAAGATTGGGACCAGAGAGACACTCAGTACTTC. It yields the protein CASSQDWDQRDTQYF.

In its sample, this clonotype was seen many times. The genes are TRBV12-3 or TRBV12-4 and TRBJ1-2; 7 bases agree with TRBD1. CDR3 length: 12 residues. The V and J ends lost 5 bases and 11 bases, in that order; junction bases with no gene match: 8. CDR3 nucleotides: TGTGCCAGCAGTATGCGACAGGGATGGTACACCTTC. Amino acid sequence: CASSMRQGWYTF.

This clonotype was seen at least ten times. The chain uses TRBV7-6 and TRBJ2-4, with a weak D call TRBD1 (6 bases). The CDR3 contains 18 residues. Deletions cut 1 base from V and 0 bases from J, with 16 bases between. Germline-derived CDR1 and CDR2 are SGHVS and FNYEAQ. In DNA form, the CDR3 reads TGTGCCAGCAGCTTAGAGGAGGCAGGGGCAAGAGCCAAAAACATTCAGTACTTC. Translating gives CASSLEEAGARAKNIQYF.

This clonotype was counted many times. J is TRBJ2-3 and V is TRBV7-8; D is uncertain. The V gene's germline CDR1 is SGHVS and CDR2 FQNEAQ. CDR3 length equals 14 residues. V lost 4 bases and J 2 bases, leaving 10 bases between the germline ends. The CDR3 protein is CASSSPSSTDTQYF. CDR3 sequence (DNA): TGTGCCAGCAGCTCGCCTTCATCCACAGATACGCAGTATTTT.

This clonotype was recorded at least ten times. This sequence joins TRBV6-5 and TRBJ1-2, with a possible D match to TRBD1 (6 bases). The CDR3 length is 12 residues. Trimming removed 11 bases from V and 2 bases from J, with 12 bases in between. CDR1 and CDR2 from the germline V gene are MNHEY and SVGAGI. The CDR3 DNA reads TGTGCCGCCCAGGGGCAGAACTATGGCTACACCTTC. This gives the protein CAAQGQNYGYTF.